This T cell receptor beta chain was documented in a study of T cell repertoires in cytomegalovirus infection. Study context: TCR beta signatures that were public indicated CMV infection and matching HLA type.

Comment on this clonotype: The antigen is not known.

The CDR3 loop spans 14 amino acids. Germline CDR1 and CDR2: SGHTA and FQGNSA. The ends were cut back, 4 bases at V and 5 bases at J, with 14 bases in the middle. TCRdb ran MiXCR on the reads and lists one entry per CDR3 protein. The sample shows around 310,000 distinct CDR3 sequences, around 29% of them seen only once. Findings and caveats of the study: CMV carriers with the relevant HLA were identified by cumulative public TCR beta family frequency. Ex vivo, HLA-C-restricted CMV-specific TCR beta clonotypes prevailed over the rest of the response.

This rearrangement joins TRBV7-2 to TRBJ2-5, with D possibly TRBD1 on 7 matching bases. The TCR was taken from a human donor in good health (CMV status not recorded). Some clones in this sample may be carry-over from other donors' samples. This material consisted of cultured PBMCs, taken from culture after CMV antigen stimulation. The CDR3 DNA is TGTGCCAGCAGCTCCCAGGGGGGCGGGGAGACCCAGTACTTC. This translates into CASSSQGGGETQYF.